The text below deals with one TCR beta chain. The CDR3 is 17 residues long. V lost 0 bases, J lost 10 bases, and 10 bases stayed unmatched. CDR1 LGHNA and CDR2 YNFKEQ come from the germline V gene. Original processing notes: Reference gene primer amplification in the assay estimated nucleated cell counts. Sequencing was performed with immunoSEQ multiplex PCR; in TCRdb, only in-frame clones are kept and a portion is missing. V, J and clone size are those of that table, while D and trimming were read from the DNA. Among about 140,000 clones listed, 70% to 80% were seen once. The sample comes from a study of blood T cell repertoires in COVID-19. Across the whole study: Material from acute and convalescent COVID-19 was sourced from the United States, Italy and Spain. PBMCs, B-cell-depleted T cells, or T cells were the source of the cDNA or gDNA that made up the material.

The chain joins TRBV4-2 to TRBJ1-6; TRBD1 agrees at 9 bases. The receptor was isolated from a man in his sixties with acute or convalescent COVID-19. Sequenced material: peripheral blood. The CDR3 nucleotides are TGTGCCAGCAGCCAAGAGGCCCTACAGGGGGCCGGGTCACCCCTCCACTTT. This codes for CASSQEALQGAGSPLHF.